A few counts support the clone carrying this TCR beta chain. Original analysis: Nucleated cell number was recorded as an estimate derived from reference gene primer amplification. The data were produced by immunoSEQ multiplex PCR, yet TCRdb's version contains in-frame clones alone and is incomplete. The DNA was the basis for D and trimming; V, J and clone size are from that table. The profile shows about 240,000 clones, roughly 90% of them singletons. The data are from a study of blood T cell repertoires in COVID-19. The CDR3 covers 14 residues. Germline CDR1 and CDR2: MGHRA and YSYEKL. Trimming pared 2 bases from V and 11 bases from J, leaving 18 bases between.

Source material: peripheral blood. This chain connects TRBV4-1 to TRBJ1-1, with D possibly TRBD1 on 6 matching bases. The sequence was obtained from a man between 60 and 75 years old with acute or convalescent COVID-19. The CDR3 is CASSQLEGGELAFF. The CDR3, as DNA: TGCGCCAGCAGCCAACTGGAGGGGGGGGAGTTGGCTTTCTTT.